These 32 T cell receptor beta chains came from one sample sequenced in a study of T-cell reconstitution after alpha-beta-depleted transplantation in children listed by TCRdb under 2016. Receptors were amplified or captured by PCR. The run used an Illumina HiSeq 2500. To normalize quantification of the TCRbeta repertoire, the TCR libraries were built with molecular barcoding that relied on unique molecular identifiers. TCRdb handled the public reads itself, with Q25 trimming in fastp and clone calling in MiXCR, and kept productive beta chains. Under each unique CDR3 protein, matching rows form one entry showing the most common genes and DNA. For this sample there are 60,000 to 70,000 distinct CDR3 sequences; around 4.7% appear just once. Jointly, the top ten make up approximately 17% of the sample. The treatment or condition label on this specimen signifies: allogeneic hematopoietic cell transplantation with graft depleted of TCRalphabeta T cells and CD19 B cells.

Sequences were derived from PBMCs, mostly from graft donor cells, sampled 180 days after TCRalphabeta/CD19-depleted stem cell transplant. All receptors come from a boy under two years old who had a stem cell transplant for acute myeloid leukemia, so the T cells may come from the graft donor.

There are many counts of this clonotype. The genes are TRBV6-5 and TRBJ1-4, with 9 bases fitting TRBD1. The CDR3 is 15 residues long. Losses at the gene ends were 0 bases for V and 7 bases for J; bases not matched to a gene: 3. Per the germline V gene, CDR1 is MNHEY and CDR2 is SVGAGI. The CDR3 loop is CASSYSDRGSEKLFF. The CDR3 DNA reads as TGTGCCAGCAGTTACTCGGACAGGGGTTCTGAAAAACTGTTTTTT.

This clonotype came up many times. This is likely a read error, given that the CDR3 carries no conserved phenylalanine or tryptophan at its end. It is unclear where the CDR3 begins or ends on the DNA, so no DNA is shown, and the CDR3 is as TCRdb lists it. The chain joins TRBV7-2 to TRBJ2-7; the D segment call TRBD2 is taken from the table without a DNA check. The CDR3 spans 13 amino acids, including both terminal residues. Germline V lookup: CDR1 SGHTA, CDR2 FQGNSA. CDR3 amino acids: CASTPEPSSVKQH.

The sample holds many counts of this clonotype. The chain joins TRBV5-1 to TRBJ2-3; 7 bases agree with TRBD1. Trimming took 0 bases from V and 4 from J; bases not matched to a gene: 2. Germline V CDR1 and CDR2: SGHRS, YFSETQ. The CDR3 length is 14 residues. This CDR3 is CASSLEGAADTQYF. The CDR3 coding sequence is TGCGCCAGCAGCTTGGAGGGGGCTGCAGATACGCAGTATTTT.

This clonotype was found many times. The V and J genes are TRBV28 and TRBJ2-1; 9 bases are shared with TRBD2. Germline CDR1 is MDHEN and CDR2 is SYDVKM. V was clipped by 4 bases and J by 1 base; unmatched bases: 14. This CDR3 is 19 amino acids long. This CDR3 is CASSSPGTSFPRSYNEQFF. DNA of the CDR3: TGTGCCAGCAGTTCACCCGGGACTAGCTTTCCTAGGTCCTACAATGAGCAGTTCTTC. Full variable domain (missing parts from reference TRBV28 and TRBJ2-1): DVKVTQSSRYLVKRTGEKVFLECVQDMDHENMFWYRQDPGLGLRLIYFSYDVKMKEKGDIPEGYSVSREKKERFSLILESASTNQTSMYLCASSSPGTSFPRSYNEQFFGPGTRLTVL.

Many counts were recorded for this clonotype. The CDR3 reads CASSLRQGGREQYF. The CDR3 DNA is TGTGCCAGCAGTTTGCGACAGGGAGGTCGCGAGCAGTACTTC. This sequence joins TRBV12-3 or TRBV12-4 and TRBJ2-7, with D perhaps TRBD1 (7 bases). With 3 bases removed from V and 6 bases from J, the gap between germline ends came to 15 bases. The CDR3 spans 14 residues.

This clonotype was observed at least ten times. A much bigger clone sits one base away, suggesting this may be a read error. This rearrangement joins TRBV9 to TRBJ2-1; 12 bases align to TRBD2. CDR1 and CDR2 from the germline V gene are SGDLS and YYNGEE. CDR3 size: 15 residues. Trimming at V came to 3 bases and at J to 4 bases, leaving 2 bases not matched to a gene. CDR3 region: CASSAGTSGYNEQFF. The CDR3, as DNA: TGTGCCAGCAGCGCCGGGACTAGCGGGTACAATGAGCAGTTCTTC.

This clonotype was seen at least ten times. This chain connects TRBV20-1 to TRBJ2-5; D may correspond to TRBD1 or TRBD2 (6 bases each). The CDR3 consists of 13 residues. V was shortened by 7 bases and J by 5 bases, with 17 bases between the two germline ends. Germline V gene data show CDR1 as DFQATT and CDR2 as SNEGSKA (reference sequence). CDR3 in DNA: TGCAGTGGGCCCACGGGGGCCGTGGAGACCCAGTACTTC. Its protein is CSGPTGAVETQYF.

This clonotype was seen at least ten times. This sequence joins TRBV5-1 and TRBJ2-7; D unclear. The CDR3 sequence is 13 residues long. Trimming stripped 7 bases from V and 3 bases from J, with 14 bases between. Per germline, CDR1 SGHRS and CDR2 YFSETQ. The CDR3 here is CASDQPSIYEQYF. CDR3 DNA: TGCGCCAGCGACCAACCTTCGATCTACGAGCAGTACTTC. The whole variable domain, filled in from reference TRBV5-1 and TRBJ2-7, reads KAGVTQTPRYLIKTRGQQVTLSCSPISGHRSVSWYQQTPGQGLQFLFEYFSETQRNKGNFPGRFSGRQFSNSRSEMNVSTLELGDSALYLCASDQPSIYEQYFGPGTRLTVT.

This clonotype was seen ten or more times. The chain uses TRBV15 and TRBJ2-5; 7 bases line up with TRBD2. This CDR3 spans 15 amino acids. After removal of 3 bases from V and 0 bases from J, the junction contained 4 bases not matched to a gene. Germline V gives CDR1 LNHNV, CDR2 YYDKDF (reference sequence). Written as DNA, the CDR3 is TGTGCCACCAGCAGCGAGGGAGGGTACCAAGAGACCCAGTACTTC. This encodes CATSSEGGYQETQYF. Full variable domain (rest looked up from reference TRBV15 and TRBJ2-5): DAMVIQNPRYQVTQFGKPVTLSCSQTLNHNVMYWYQQKSSQAPKLLFHYYDKDFNNEADTPDNFQSRRPNTSFCFLDIRSPGLGDTAMYLCATSSEGGYQETQYFGPGTRLLVL.

This clonotype showed up many times. DNA of the CDR3: TGTGCCAGCAGAGGACAGGGCGGCTATGGCTACACCTTC. This sequence encodes CASRGQGGYGYTF. V gene TRBV12-3 or TRBV12-4 combines with J gene TRBJ1-2; the match to TRBD1 covers 8 bases. CDR3 size: 13 residues. Unmatched junction bases numbered 4, after V lost 6 bases and J lost 4 bases.

This clonotype was found a few times. The chain employs TRBV6-6 and TRBJ1-1; no clear D gene. CDR1 is MNHNY, CDR2 SVGAGI, per germline (reference sequence). This CDR3 is 13 amino acids long. Trimming pared 8 bases from V and 0 bases from J, leaving 10 bases between. The CDR3 DNA reads as TGTGCCAGCTACAATCTCCTGAACACTGAAGCTTTCTTT. Its translation: CASYNLLNTEAFF.

This clonotype occurred many times. The genes are TRBV2 and TRBJ2-7; 11 nucleotides align to TRBD1. Germline V CDR1 and CDR2: SNHLY, FYNNEI. The CDR3 sequence is 11 residues long. The CDR3 here is CAGQGAYEQYF. The CDR3 region has the DNA TGTGCGGGACAGGGGGCCTACGAGCAGTACTTC.

This clonotype was recorded at least ten times. The rearrangement uses TRBV4-3 and TRBJ2-6; no firm D call. Trimming cost V 0 bases and J 4 bases, with 7 bases left between them. The CDR3 totals 15 residues. Germline assignment: CDR1 LGHNA and CDR2 YSLEER. The CDR3 is CASSQDAWGANVLTF. Here the CDR3 DNA reads TGCGCCAGCAGCCAAGATGCCTGGGGGGCCAACGTCCTGACTTTC.

The sample holds many counts of this clonotype. The CDR3 DNA is TGTGCCAGCAGCTTTTTCGACACTGAAGCTTTCTTT. Protein: CASSFFDTEAFF. The chain uses TRBV7-9 and TRBJ1-1; no clear D gene. In germline, CDR1 is SEHNR, CDR2 FQNEAQ (reference sequence). The CDR3 totals 12 residues. V dropped 3 bases and J dropped 3 bases, with 5 bases sitting between them.

This clonotype was counted ten times or more. CDR3 bases: TGTGCCAGCTGGAGGGGGGAGCCAAGGAACACTGAAGCTTTCTTT. Amino acids: CASWRGEPRNTEAFF. The V gene is TRBV6-5, the J gene TRBJ1-1, with D maybe TRBD1 (6 bases). CDR1 and CDR2 (germline): MNHEY, SVGAGI. The CDR3 spans 15 residues. V was clipped by 8 bases and J by 1 base, with 17 bases between them.

CDR3 in DNA: TGTGCCAGCAGCCAAGAGGTCGCTAGCGGGTTCACAGATACGCAGTATTTT. It translates to CASSQEVASGFTDTQYF. V and J are TRBV4-2 and TRBJ2-3, with 8 bases identical to TRBD2. Germline V gene data show CDR1 as LGHNA and CDR2 as YNFKEQ. With V trimmed by 0 bases and J by 2 bases, 7 bases remained unmatched. The CDR3 length is 17 residues.

This clonotype was counted many times. V gene TRBV2 combines with J gene TRBJ2-5, with D possibly being TRBD1 (5 bases). This CDR3 has 14 residues. Germline values: CDR1 SNHLY, CDR2 FYNNEI. The V and J ends lost 4 bases and 5 bases respectively, with 14 bases between them. This CDR3 reads CASSVRVVGETQYF. The CDR3 nucleotides read TGTGCCAGCAGTGTCAGGGTTGTAGGGGAGACCCAGTACTTC.

The chain combines TRBV4-2 with TRBJ2-7; no definite D call. CDR3 size: 14 residues. The germline V gene has CDR1 LGHNA and CDR2 YNFKEQ. CDR3 sequence: CAISPGLQDYEQYV. In DNA, the CDR3 is TGTGCCATCAGCCCCGGGCTCCAGGATTACGAGCAGTACGTC.

In the case of this clonotype: Given a much more abundant clone one base away, this may be a read error. V usage is TRBV30 and J usage is TRBJ1-5; D perhaps matches TRBD1 (5 bases). This CDR3 is built from 13 residues. Germline V gene sequence: CDR1 GTSNPN, CDR2 SVGIG (reference sequence). The CDR3 here is CARSAQGDQPQHF. The CDR3 nucleotides read TGTGCCAGGAGTGCCCAGGGAGACCAGCCCCAGCATTTT.

CDR3 in DNA: TGTGCCTGGACCGGGACGGCGTACGAGCAGTACTTC. Its protein is CAWTGTAYEQYF. The chain combines TRBV30 with TRBJ2-7; D assignment may be TRBD1 or TRBD2 (5 bases each). This CDR3 is built from 12 residues. The V and J ends lost 4 bases and 4 bases respectively, with 11 bases between them. Germline CDR1 and CDR2: GTSNPN and SVGIG (reference sequence).

This clonotype was detected many times. The V call is TRBV11-2, the J call TRBJ2-7; TRBD1 is a possible D gene (6 bases). CDR1 and CDR2 (germline): SGHAT, FQNNGV. The CDR3 has 15 amino acids. V gave up 4 bases and J gave up 3 bases, with 16 bases separating them. The CDR3 nucleotides are TGTGCCAGCAGCTACAGGGTCCAAGGACACTACGAGCAGTACTTC. Protein sequence: CASSYRVQGHYEQYF.

This clonotype was counted ten times or more. This sequence joins TRBV29-1 and TRBJ2-1; 9 nucleotides align to TRBD2. Losses at the gene ends were 6 bases for V and 8 bases for J; bases not matched to a gene: 8. The CDR3 covers 13 residues. Looked up from germline, CDR1 is SQVTM and CDR2 is ANQGSEA. CDR3 amino acids: CSVAGTSSDEQFF. The CDR3 DNA is TGCAGCGTCGCCGGGACTAGCAGCGATGAGCAGTTCTTC.

Ten or more counts support this clonotype. J is TRBJ1-5 and V is TRBV7-2; weak D call: TRBD1 (5 bases). The length of the CDR3 is 15 residues. Germline values: CDR1 SGHTA, CDR2 FQGNSA. Deletions cut 4 bases from V and 6 bases from J, with 16 bases between. The CDR3 reads CASSSGGGRSQPQHF. CDR3 bases: TGTGCCAGCAGCTCCGGCGGGGGGAGAAGTCAGCCCCAGCATTTT.

This clonotype was recorded many times. This chain links TRBV2 with TRBJ2-3, with D perhaps matching TRBD2 (6 bases). Germline V gene sequence: CDR1 SNHLY, CDR2 FYNNEI. The CDR3 is 17 residues long. Trimming left V 8 bases short and J 2 bases short, with 23 bases between. The CDR3 region is CASFGGTVTPFTDTQYF. The CDR3 coding sequence is TGTGCCAGCTTCGGGGGAACGGTAACCCCATTCACAGATACGCAGTATTTT. The variable domain in full, with the rest retrieved from reference TRBV2 and TRBJ2-3, is EPEVTQTPSHQVTQMGQEVILRCVPISNHLYFYWYRQILGQKVEFLVSFYNNEISEKSEIFDDQFSVERPDGSNFTLKIRSTKLEDSAMYFCASFGGTVTPFTDTQYFGPGTRLTVL.

The table lists this clonotype with many counts. The chain has TRBV4-3 and TRBJ2-7, with D tentatively TRBD1 (6 bases). The CDR3 contains 14 residues. Germline-derived CDR1 and CDR2 are LGHNA and YSLEER. Trimming shortened V by 3 bases and J by 2 bases, and 11 bases separated the two germline ends. CDR3 residues: CASSHERTAYEQYF. Here the CDR3 DNA reads TGCGCCAGCAGCCACGAGCGGACAGCCTACGAGCAGTACTTC.

This clonotype was found a few times. This chain links TRBV27 with TRBJ1-2; D is unclear. Germline loops: CDR1 MNHEY, CDR2 SMNVEV (reference sequence). The CDR3 is 19 residues long. Trimming pared 2 bases from V and 0 bases from J, leaving 22 bases between. The CDR3 sequence is CASSLKSGRPPSPNYGYTF. For the CDR3, the DNA is TGTGCCAGCAGTTTAAAATCGGGCCGACCTCCGAGCCCTAACTATGGCTACACCTTC.

CDR3 nucleotides: TGTGCCAGCAGCCCGGGACCGAGCTCCTACAATGAGCAGTTCTTC. Translation: CASSPGPSSYNEQFF. The rearrangement joins TRBV5-4 to TRBJ2-1; either TRBD1 or TRBD2 may supply D (5 bases each). The CDR3 has 15 amino acids. The V and J ends lost 4 bases and 0 bases respectively, with 11 bases between them. The V gene's germline CDR1 is SGHNT and CDR2 YYREEE (reference sequence).

This clonotype was counted many times. V is TRBV10-2 and J is TRBJ2-3; D is possibly TRBD1 or TRBD2 (5 bases each). Trimming removed 6 bases from V and 2 bases from J, with 18 bases in between. Germline-derived CDR1 and CDR2 are WSHSY and SAAADI. The CDR3 has 16 residues. CDR3 sequence (DNA): TGCGCCAGCAGCGCCGGGACCGCCCCTACCACAGATACGCAGTATTTT. The encoded protein is CASSAGTAPTTDTQYF.

This clonotype has a count of ten or more. The J gene is TRBJ2-2, the V gene TRBV5-1; no clear D. CDR3 size: 12 residues. Trimming removed 4 bases from V and 6 bases from J, with 7 bases in between. Germline CDR1 and CDR2: SGHRS and YFSETQ. The CDR3 reads CASSVVAGELFF. The DNA for the CDR3 is TGCGCCAGCAGCGTGGTGGCCGGGGAGCTGTTTTTT.

This clonotype was recorded a few times. The chain employs TRBV28 and TRBJ2-3, with a possible D match to TRBD1 (5 bases). The CDR3 contains 15 residues. The germline gives CDR1 MDHEN, CDR2 SYDVKM. Trimming removed 7 bases from V and 2 bases from J, with 16 bases in between. DNA of the CDR3: TGTGCCAGCACCCGATTAGGGGCGACCACAGATACGCAGTATTTT. Its translation is CASTRLGATTDTQYF.

This clonotype was seen repeatedly, ten times or more. This rearrangement joins TRBV19 to TRBJ2-3; D is uncertain. From germline, CDR1 is LNHDA and CDR2 SQIVND (reference sequence). The CDR3 is 15 residues long. V lost 7 bases, J lost 2 bases, and 16 bases lay in between. The CDR3 region is CASTPRNSLTDTQYF. DNA of the CDR3: TGTGCCAGTACCCCCAGGAACAGCCTCACAGATACGCAGTATTTT. Looking up the rest from reference TRBV19 and TRBJ2-3 gives the full variable domain: DGGITQSPKYLFRKEGQNVTLSCEQNLNHDAMYWYRQDPGQGLRLIYYSQIVNDFQKGDIAEGYSVSREKKESFPLTVTSAQKNPTAFYLCASTPRNSLTDTQYFGPGTRLTVL.

Many counts were recorded for this clonotype. The J gene is TRBJ2-5, the V gene TRBV7-2; possible D gene TRBD1, 5 bases. Germline loops: CDR1 SGHTA, CDR2 FQGNSA. The CDR3 runs 14 residues. Trimming took 8 bases from V and 4 from J, leaving 17 bases between them. CDR3 in amino acids: CASGLRVVGETQYF. As DNA, the CDR3 is TGTGCCAGCGGCCTCAGGGTAGTGGGAGAGACCCAGTACTTC.